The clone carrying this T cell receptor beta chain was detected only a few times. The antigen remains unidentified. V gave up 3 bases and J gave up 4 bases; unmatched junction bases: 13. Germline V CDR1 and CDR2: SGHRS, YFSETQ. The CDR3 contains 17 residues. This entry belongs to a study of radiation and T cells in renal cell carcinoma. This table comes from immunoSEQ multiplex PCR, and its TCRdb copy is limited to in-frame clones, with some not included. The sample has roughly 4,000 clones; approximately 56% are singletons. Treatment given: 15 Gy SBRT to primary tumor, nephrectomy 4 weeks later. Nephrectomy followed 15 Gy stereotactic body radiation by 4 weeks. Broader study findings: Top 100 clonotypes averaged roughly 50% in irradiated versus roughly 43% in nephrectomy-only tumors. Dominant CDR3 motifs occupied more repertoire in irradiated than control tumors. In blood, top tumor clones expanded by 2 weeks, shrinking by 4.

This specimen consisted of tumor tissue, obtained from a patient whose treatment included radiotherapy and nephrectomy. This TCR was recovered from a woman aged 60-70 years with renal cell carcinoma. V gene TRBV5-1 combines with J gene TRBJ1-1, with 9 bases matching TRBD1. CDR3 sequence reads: CASSWGTGTPASTEAFF. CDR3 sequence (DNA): TGCGCCAGCAGCTGGGGGACAGGGACTCCTGCATCCACTGAAGCTTTCTTT.